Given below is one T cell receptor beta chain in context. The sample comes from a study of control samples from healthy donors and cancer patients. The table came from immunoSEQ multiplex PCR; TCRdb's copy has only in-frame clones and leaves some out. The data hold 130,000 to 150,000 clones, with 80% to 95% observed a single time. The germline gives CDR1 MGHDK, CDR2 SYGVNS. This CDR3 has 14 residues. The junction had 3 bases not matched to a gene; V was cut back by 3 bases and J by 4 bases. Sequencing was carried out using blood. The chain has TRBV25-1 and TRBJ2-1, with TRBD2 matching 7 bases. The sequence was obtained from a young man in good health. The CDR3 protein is CASSDGRYYNEQFF. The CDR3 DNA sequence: TGTGCCAGCAGTGACGGGAGGTATTACAATGAGCAGTTCTTC. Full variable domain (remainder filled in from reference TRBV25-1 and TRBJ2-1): EADIYQTPRYLVIGTGKKITLECSQTMGHDKMYWYQQDPGMELHLIHYSYGVNSTEKGDLSSESTVSRIRTEHFPLTLESARPSHTSQYLCASSDGRYYNEQFFGPGTRLTVL.